What follows describes a single TCR beta chain. Its specificity is not known. V shed 2 bases and J shed 5 bases, with 9 bases lying between them. The CDR3 extends over 13 amino acids. Germline lookup yields CDR1 SEHNR and CDR2 FQNEAQ (reference sequence). The sample is drawn from a study of shared clonotypes between healthy human individuals. Study-level results: Generation probabilities were higher for clonotypes shared across all four sorted-subset donors than for unshared ones.

This table comes from immunoSEQ multiplex PCR, and its TCRdb copy is limited to in-frame clones, with some not included. The sample includes a few million clones, over 85% seen only once; the top ten take around 0.14%. The sequence was collected from a man aged 18-30 years in good health. This chain links TRBV7-9 with TRBJ2-5, with D possibly TRBD2 on 6 matching bases. The sample was naive CD4+ T cells sorted from blood. The subset was: CD45RA+ positively selected. Here the CDR3 reads CASSLRGRETQYF. The CDR3 DNA follows: TGTGCCAGCAGCTTACGGGGGAGGGAGACCCAGTACTTC.